The 9 T cell receptor beta chains given below trace back to one sample, sequenced in a study of shared clonotypes between healthy human individuals. Profiling relied on immunoSEQ multiplex PCR, and the TCRdb table lists in-frame clones only, not all of them. The sample yields about 2.2 million clones, more than 85% seen once. It was CD45RO-negative cells, positively selected for CCR7, that made up naive CD8 cells, with terminally differentiated effector memory CD45RA+ cells excluded. The specimen was naive CD8+ T cells from PBMCs. Source of these receptors: a man younger than 35 in good health. Some clones in this sample may be carry-over from other donors' samples.

This chain joins TRBV6-5 and TRBJ2-7; TRBD1 matches at 9 bases. V shed 6 bases, J shed 3 bases, and the junction held 9 bases outside the gene matches. Germline loops: CDR1 MNHEY, CDR2 SVGAGI. This CDR3 region has 15 residues. CDR3 sequence: CASSLGQGFHYEQYF. CDR3 sequence (DNA): TGTGCCAGCAGCCTCGGACAGGGGTTTCACTACGAGCAGTACTTC.

V and J are TRBV28 and TRBJ2-1; D is possibly TRBD1 (6 bases). The V gene's germline CDR1 is MDHEN and CDR2 SYDVKM. The CDR3 covers 10 residues. The CDR3 loop is CGTAYNEQFF. The CDR3 DNA reads TGTGGGACAGCGTACAATGAGCAGTTCTTC.

DNA of the CDR3: TGTGCCTGGAGTGGTGGCTCAGGCTACTACAATGAGCAGTTCTTC. Residues: CAWSGGSGYYNEQFF. The chain couples TRBV30 to TRBJ2-1; D unresolved. The length of the CDR3 is 15 residues. V was trimmed by 1 base and J by 3 bases, leaving 13 bases between them. Looked up from germline, CDR1 is GTSNPN and CDR2 is SVGIG (reference sequence).

This clone was picked up one time. This chain connects TRBV9 to TRBJ1-1; 7 nucleotides align to TRBD1. V lost 4 bases to trimming and J lost 5 bases; unmatched junction nucleotides: 11. Germline assignment: CDR1 SGDLS and CDR2 YYNGEE. The CDR3 totals 15 residues. CDR3 in DNA: TGTGCCAGCAGCCCAGGGGGGGGCGCGGGTACTGAAGCTTTCTTT. Its translation is CASSPGGGAGTEAFF.

The rearrangement links TRBV6-5 to TRBJ1-2; possible D gene TRBD1, 5 bases. The V end lost 6 bases, the J end lost 3 bases, and 14 bases lay between the germline ends. Germline V lookup: CDR1 MNHEY, CDR2 SVGAGI. This CDR3 region has 14 residues. CDR3 sequence: CASRNRDGYYGYTF. For the CDR3, the DNA is TGTGCCAGCAGGAACCGGGACGGATACTATGGCTACACCTTC.

This clone appeared a single time. This sequence joins TRBV6-1 and TRBJ2-1; weak D call: TRBD2 (5 bases). The CDR3 contains 16 residues. The V end was cut by 3 bases, the J end by 4 bases, with 16 bases between. Germline CDR1 MNHNS, CDR2 SASEGT. CDR3 nucleotide sequence: TGTGCCAGCAGTGACCCCCGGGATATTCGATACAATGAGCAGTTCTTC. Its protein product is CASSDPRDIRYNEQFF.

This chain links TRBV7-3 with TRBJ2-1, with D possibly matching TRBD2 (5 bases). Per germline, CDR1 SGHTA and CDR2 FQGTGA. The CDR3 runs to 16 residues. V dropped 5 bases and J dropped 0 bases, with 14 bases sitting between them. The CDR3 sequence is CASSDGKAPSYNEQFF. The CDR3 nucleotides read TGTGCCAGCAGCGACGGGAAAGCACCCTCCTACAATGAGCAGTTCTTC.

This rearrangement joins TRBV7-9 to TRBJ2-1, with 10 nucleotides matching TRBD2. V was clipped by 6 bases and J by 5 bases; unmatched bases: 10. This CDR3 has 16 residues. Germline assignment: CDR1 SEHNR and CDR2 FQNEAQ (reference sequence). In nucleotides, the CDR3 is TGTGCCAGCAGTGGGGGGCCTAGCGGGAGTAACAATGAGCAGTTCTTC. Residues: CASSGGPSGSNNEQFF.

The genes are TRBV7-9 and TRBJ2-5; 8 bases line up with TRBD2. The J call may not be correct, given that the DNA end is closer to TRBJ2-7. The CDR3 sequence is 13 residues long. Germline CDR1 SEHNR, CDR2 FQNEAQ (reference sequence). CDR3 in amino acids: CATGRGDSYEQYF. The CDR3 DNA follows: TGTGCCACCGGGAGGGGTGACTCCTACGAGCAGTACTTC.